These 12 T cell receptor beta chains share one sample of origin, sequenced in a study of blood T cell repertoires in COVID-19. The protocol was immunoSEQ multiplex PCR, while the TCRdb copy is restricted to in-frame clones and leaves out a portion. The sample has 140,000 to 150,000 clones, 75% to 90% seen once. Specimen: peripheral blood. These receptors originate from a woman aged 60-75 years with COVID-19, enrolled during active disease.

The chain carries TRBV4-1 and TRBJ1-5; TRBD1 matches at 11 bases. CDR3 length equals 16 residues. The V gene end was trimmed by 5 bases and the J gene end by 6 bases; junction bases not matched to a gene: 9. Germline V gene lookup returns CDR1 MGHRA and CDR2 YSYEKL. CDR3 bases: TGCGCCAGCAGCTCAACGGACAGGGGGCTTTTTCAGCCCCAGCATTTT. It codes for CASSSTDRGLFQPQHF.

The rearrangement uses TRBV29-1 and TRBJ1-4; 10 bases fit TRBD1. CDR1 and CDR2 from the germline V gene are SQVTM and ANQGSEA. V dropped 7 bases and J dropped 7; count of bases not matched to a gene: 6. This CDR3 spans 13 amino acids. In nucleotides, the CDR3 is TGCAGCGCAGGACAGGGGGGAGGTGAAAAACTGTTTTTT. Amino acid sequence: CSAGQGGGEKLFF.

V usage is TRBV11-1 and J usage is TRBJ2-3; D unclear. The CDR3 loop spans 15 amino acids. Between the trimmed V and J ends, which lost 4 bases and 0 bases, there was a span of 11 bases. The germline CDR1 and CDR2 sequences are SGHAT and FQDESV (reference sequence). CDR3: CASSSAGRSTDTQYF. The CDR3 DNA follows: TGTGCCAGCAGCTCTGCAGGCAGAAGCACAGATACGCAGTATTTT. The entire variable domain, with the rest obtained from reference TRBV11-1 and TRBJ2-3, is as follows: EAEVAQSPRYKITEKSQAVAFWCDPISGHATLYWYRQILGQGPELLVQFQDESVVDDSQLPKDRFSAERLKGVDSTLKIQPAELGDSAMYLCASSSAGRSTDTQYFGPGTRLTVL.

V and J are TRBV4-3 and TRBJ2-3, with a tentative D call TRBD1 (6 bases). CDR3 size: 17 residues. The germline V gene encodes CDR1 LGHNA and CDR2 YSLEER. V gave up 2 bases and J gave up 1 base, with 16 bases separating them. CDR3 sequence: CASSQNIQGDGTDTQYF. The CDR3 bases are TGCGCCAGCAGCCAAAATATACAGGGTGATGGCACAGATACGCAGTATTTT.

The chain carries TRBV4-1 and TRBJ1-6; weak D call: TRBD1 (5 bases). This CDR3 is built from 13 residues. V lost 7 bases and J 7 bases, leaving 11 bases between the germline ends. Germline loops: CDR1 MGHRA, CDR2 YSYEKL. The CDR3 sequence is CASIGRVNSPLHF. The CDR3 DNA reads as TGCGCCAGCATCGGCAGGGTCAATTCACCCCTCCACTTT.

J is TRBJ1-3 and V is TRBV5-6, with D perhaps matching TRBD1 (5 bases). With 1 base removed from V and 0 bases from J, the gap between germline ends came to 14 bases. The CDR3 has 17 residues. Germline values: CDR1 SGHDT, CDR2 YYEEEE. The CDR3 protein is CASSLRGRWDSGNTIYF. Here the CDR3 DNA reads TGTGCCAGCAGCTTGAGGGGCCGGTGGGACTCTGGAAACACCATATATTTT. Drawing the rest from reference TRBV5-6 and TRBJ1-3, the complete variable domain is DAGVTQSPTHLIKTRGQQVTLRCSPKSGHDTVSWYQQALGQGPQFIFQYYEEEERQRGNFPDRFSGHQFPNYSSELNVNALLLGDSALYLCASSLRGRWDSGNTIYFGEGSWLTVV.

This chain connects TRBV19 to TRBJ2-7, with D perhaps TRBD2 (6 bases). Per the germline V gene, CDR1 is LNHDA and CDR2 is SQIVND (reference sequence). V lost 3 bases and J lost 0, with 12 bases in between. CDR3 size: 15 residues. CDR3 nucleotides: TGTGCCAGTAGTATCGGCGGACTAAGCTCCTACGAGCAGTACTTC. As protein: CASSIGGLSSYEQYF.

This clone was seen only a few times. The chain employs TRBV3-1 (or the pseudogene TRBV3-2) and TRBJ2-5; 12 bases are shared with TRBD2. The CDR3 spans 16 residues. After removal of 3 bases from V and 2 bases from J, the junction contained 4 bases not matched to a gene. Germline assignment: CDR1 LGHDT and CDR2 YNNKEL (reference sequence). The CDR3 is CASSHWTSGEQETQYF. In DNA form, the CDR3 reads TGTGCCAGCAGCCATTGGACTAGCGGGGAGCAAGAGACCCAGTACTTC.

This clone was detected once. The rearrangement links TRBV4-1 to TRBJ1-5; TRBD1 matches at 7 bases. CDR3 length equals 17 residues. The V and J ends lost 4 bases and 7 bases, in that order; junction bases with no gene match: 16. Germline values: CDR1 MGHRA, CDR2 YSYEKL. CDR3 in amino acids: CASSPRQGVPSWQPQHF. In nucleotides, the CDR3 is TGCGCCAGCAGCCCGCGACAGGGAGTTCCTTCGTGGCAGCCCCAGCATTTT.

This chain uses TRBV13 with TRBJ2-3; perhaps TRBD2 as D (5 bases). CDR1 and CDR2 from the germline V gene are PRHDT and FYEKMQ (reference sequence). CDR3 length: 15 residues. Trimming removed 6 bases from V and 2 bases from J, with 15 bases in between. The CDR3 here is CASRGQNGITDTQYF. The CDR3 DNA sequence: TGTGCCAGCAGGGGTCAGAACGGGATCACAGATACGCAGTATTTT.

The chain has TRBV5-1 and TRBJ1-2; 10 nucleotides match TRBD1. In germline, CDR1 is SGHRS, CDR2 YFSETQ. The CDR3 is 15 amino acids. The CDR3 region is CATSGDRGDGNGYTF. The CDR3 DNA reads TGCGCTACCTCCGGGGACAGGGGAGATGGCAATGGCTACACCTTC.

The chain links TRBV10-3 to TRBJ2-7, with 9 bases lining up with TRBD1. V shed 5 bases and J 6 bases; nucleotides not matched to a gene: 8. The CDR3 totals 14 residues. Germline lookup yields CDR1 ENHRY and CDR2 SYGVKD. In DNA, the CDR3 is TGTGCCATCAGTACGGGACAGGGAAGAGGCGAGCAGTACTTC. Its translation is CAISTGQGRGEQYF.